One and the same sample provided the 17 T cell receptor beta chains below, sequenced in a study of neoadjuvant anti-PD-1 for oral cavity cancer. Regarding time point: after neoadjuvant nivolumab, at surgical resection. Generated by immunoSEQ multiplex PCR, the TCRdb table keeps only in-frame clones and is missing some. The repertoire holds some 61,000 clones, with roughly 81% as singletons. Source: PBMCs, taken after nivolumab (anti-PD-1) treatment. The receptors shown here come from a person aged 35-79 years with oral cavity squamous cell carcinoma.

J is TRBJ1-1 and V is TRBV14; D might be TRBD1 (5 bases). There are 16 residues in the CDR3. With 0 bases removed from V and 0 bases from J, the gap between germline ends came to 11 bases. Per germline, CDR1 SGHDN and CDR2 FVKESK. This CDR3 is CASSQDRGTVNTEAFF. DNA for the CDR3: TGTGCCAGCAGCCAAGATCGGGGGACGGTGAACACTGAAGCTTTCTTT.

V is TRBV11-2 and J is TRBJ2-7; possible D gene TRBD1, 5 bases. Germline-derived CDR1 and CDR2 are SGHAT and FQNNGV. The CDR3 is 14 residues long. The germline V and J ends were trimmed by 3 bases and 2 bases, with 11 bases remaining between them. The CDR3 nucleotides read TGTGCCAGCAGCTTGTCCAGGGCAACCTACGAGCAGTACTTC. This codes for CASSLSRATYEQYF.

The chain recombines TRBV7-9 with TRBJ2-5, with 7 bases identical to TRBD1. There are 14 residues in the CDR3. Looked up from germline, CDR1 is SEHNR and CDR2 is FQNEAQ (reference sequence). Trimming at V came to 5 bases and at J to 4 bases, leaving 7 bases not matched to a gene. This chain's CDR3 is CASSPDREGETQYF. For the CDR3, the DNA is TGTGCCAGCAGCCCCGACAGGGAAGGAGAGACCCAGTACTTC.

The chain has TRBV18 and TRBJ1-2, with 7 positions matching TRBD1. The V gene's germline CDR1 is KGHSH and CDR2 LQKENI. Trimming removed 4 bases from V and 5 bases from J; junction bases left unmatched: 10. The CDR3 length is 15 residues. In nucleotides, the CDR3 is TGTGCCAGCTCACGGATGGAGGGGGCGATTTATGGCTACACCTTC. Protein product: CASSRMEGAIYGYTF.

CDR3 nucleotide sequence: TGTGCCAGCAGTTACTCCCGGACAGGGATATACAATGAGCAGTTCTTC. Residues: CASSYSRTGIYNEQFF. The chain joins TRBV6-5 to TRBJ2-1, with TRBD1 identical over 8 bases. The V segment lost 0 bases and the J segment 4 bases; nucleotides outside the gene matches: 5. The CDR3 loop spans 16 amino acids. Germline V gives CDR1 MNHEY, CDR2 SVGAGI.

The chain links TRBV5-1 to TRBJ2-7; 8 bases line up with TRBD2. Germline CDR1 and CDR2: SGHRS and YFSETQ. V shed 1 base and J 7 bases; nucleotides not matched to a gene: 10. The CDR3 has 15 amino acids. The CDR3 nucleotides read TGCGCCAGCAGCTTGCCCGACGGACTAGCCGGTGAGCAGTACTTC. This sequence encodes CASSLPDGLAGEQYF.

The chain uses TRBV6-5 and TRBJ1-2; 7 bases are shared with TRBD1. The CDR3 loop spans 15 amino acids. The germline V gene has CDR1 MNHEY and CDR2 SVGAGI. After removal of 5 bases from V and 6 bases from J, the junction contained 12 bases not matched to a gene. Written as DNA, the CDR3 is TGTGCCAGCAGTCCGACAGGGCTGCTTTCTCATGGCTACACCTTC. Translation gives CASSPTGLLSHGYTF.

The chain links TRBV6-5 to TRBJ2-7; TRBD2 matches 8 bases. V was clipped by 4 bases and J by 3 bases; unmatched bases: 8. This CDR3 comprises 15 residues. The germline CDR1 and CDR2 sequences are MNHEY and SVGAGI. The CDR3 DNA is TGTGCCAGCAGTTTAGAGAGCGGGAGTGGCTACGAGCAGTACTTC. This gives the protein CASSLESGSGYEQYF.

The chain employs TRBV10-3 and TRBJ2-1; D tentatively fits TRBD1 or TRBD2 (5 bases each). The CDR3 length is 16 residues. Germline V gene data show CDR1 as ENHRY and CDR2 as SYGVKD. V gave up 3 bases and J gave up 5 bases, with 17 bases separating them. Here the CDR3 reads CAISEVRRTLDNEQFF. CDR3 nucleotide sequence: TGTGCCATCAGTGAAGTACGGAGGACACTCGACAATGAGCAGTTCTTC.

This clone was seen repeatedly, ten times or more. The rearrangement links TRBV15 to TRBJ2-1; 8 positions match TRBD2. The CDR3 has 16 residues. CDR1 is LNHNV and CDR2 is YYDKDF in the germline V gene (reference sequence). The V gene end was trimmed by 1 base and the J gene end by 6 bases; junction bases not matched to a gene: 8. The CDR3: CATSRAGGPGSNEQFF. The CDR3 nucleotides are TGTGCCACCAGCAGAGCGGGAGGGCCGGGGAGCAATGAGCAGTTCTTC.

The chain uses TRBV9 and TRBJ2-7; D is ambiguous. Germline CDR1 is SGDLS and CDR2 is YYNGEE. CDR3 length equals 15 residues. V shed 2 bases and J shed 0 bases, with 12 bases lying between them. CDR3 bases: TGTGCCAGCAGCGTTTCGGACGGAGACTCCTACGAGCAGTACTTC. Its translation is CASSVSDGDSYEQYF.

The CDR3 region is CASSLTSGLDEQFF. CDR3 nucleotide sequence: TGCGCCAGCAGCTTGACTAGCGGGCTAGATGAGCAGTTCTTC. The genes are TRBV5-1 and TRBJ2-1; 9 bases are a match to TRBD2. This CDR3 has 14 amino acids. CDR1 is SGHRS, CDR2 YFSETQ, per germline. Unmatched junction bases numbered 4, after V lost 1 base and J lost 8 bases.

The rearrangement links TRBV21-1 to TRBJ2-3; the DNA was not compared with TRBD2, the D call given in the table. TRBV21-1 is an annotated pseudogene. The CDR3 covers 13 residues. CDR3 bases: TGTGCCAGCAGCAAATCTTCGGCAGATACGCAGTATTTT. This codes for CASSKSSADTQYF.

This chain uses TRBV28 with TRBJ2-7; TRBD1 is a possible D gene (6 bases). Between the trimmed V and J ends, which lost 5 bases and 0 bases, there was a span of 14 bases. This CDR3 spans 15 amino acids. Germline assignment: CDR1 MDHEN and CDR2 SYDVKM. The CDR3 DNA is TGTGCCAGCAGTCCCGGGACACTCGTCTCCTACGAGCAGTACTTC. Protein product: CASSPGTLVSYEQYF.

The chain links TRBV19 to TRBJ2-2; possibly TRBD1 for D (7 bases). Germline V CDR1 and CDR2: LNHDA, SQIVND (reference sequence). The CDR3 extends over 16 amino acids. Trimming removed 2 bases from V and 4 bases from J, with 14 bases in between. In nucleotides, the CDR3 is TGTGCCAGTAGTATAAGGGGCAGGGGGGTCACCGGGGAGCTGTTTTTT. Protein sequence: CASSIRGRGVTGELFF.

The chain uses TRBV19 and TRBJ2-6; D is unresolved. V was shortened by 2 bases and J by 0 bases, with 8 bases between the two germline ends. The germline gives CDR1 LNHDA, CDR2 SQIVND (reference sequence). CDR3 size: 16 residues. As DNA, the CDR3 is TGTGCCAGTAGTATATTTTCGCTCTCTGGGGCCAACGTCCTGACTTTC. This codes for CASSIFSLSGANVLTF.

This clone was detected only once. CDR3 protein: CASSELAGGSEQYF. CDR3 DNA: TGTGCCAGCAGCGAACTAGCGGGAGGTAGCGAGCAGTACTTC. V and J are TRBV7-3 and TRBJ2-7; 12 bases are a match to TRBD2. This CDR3 is built from 14 residues. V gave up 5 bases and J gave up 6 bases; unmatched junction bases: 5. Germline-derived CDR1 and CDR2 are SGHTA and FQGTGA.